The 6 T cell receptor beta chains in this list originate from one sample, sequenced in a study of CD8 T cells in ankylosing spondylitis. Each CDR3 protein gets one entry after TCRdb re-called the 5' RACE reads with MiXCR. The repertoire consists of about 40,000 distinct CDR3 sequences, with 16% occurring once and the leading ten covering just over 45%. Sequencing input: blood. These receptor sequences come from a male donor with ankylosing spondylitis or in good health (not recorded which).

The genes are TRBV4-3 and TRBJ2-5, with D hard to call. The germline V gene encodes CDR1 LGHNA and CDR2 YSLEER. This CDR3 spans 13 amino acids. Trimming shortened V by 0 bases and J by 4 bases, and 6 bases separated the two germline ends. In DNA, the CDR3 is TGCGCCAGCAGCCAAGATCGGGCAGAGACCCAGTACTTC. Translation: CASSQDRAETQYF.

The chain combines TRBV2 with TRBJ1-5; D not resolved. Trimming stripped 3 bases from V and 6 bases from J, with 3 bases between. The CDR3 totals 11 residues. Per germline, CDR1 SNHLY and CDR2 FYNNEI. CDR3 sequence (DNA): TGTGCCAGCAGTGACGGTCAGCCCCAGCATTTT. Translation: CASSDGQPQHF.

In this sample, this clonotype turned up a few times. This chain uses TRBV10-2 with TRBJ2-3, with D maybe TRBD2 (6 bases). This CDR3 contains 17 residues. Trimming pared 0 bases from V and 8 bases from J, leaving 21 bases between. Germline lookup yields CDR1 WSHSY and CDR2 SAAADI. CDR3 protein: CASSESNGGGARSTQYF. As DNA, the CDR3 is TGCGCCAGCAGTGAGTCGAATGGAGGCGGGGCCCGGAGTACGCAGTATTTT.

This rearrangement joins TRBV6-5 to TRBJ2-3; D is possibly TRBD1 (5 bases). Germline CDR1 MNHEY, CDR2 SVGAGI. This CDR3 is built from 14 residues. V was pared by 5 bases and J by 6 bases, with 15 bases between. CDR3 protein: CASSRAGYMDTQYF. In DNA, the CDR3 is TGTGCCAGCAGTCGGGCAGGGTATATGGATACGCAGTATTTT.

This clonotype was seen a few times. The rearrangement joins TRBV28 to TRBJ2-7, with D hard to call. The V end lost 2 bases, the J end lost 5 bases, and 7 bases lay between the germline ends. Looked up from germline, CDR1 is MDHEN and CDR2 is SYDVKM. CDR3 length equals 12 residues. The CDR3 protein is CASSLMVDEQYF. The CDR3 nucleotides read TGTGCCAGCAGTTTAATGGTCGACGAGCAGTACTTC. Looking up the rest from reference TRBV28 and TRBJ2-7 gives the full variable domain: DVKVTQSSRYLVKRTGEKVFLECVQDMDHENMFWYRQDPGLGLRLIYFSYDVKMKEKGDIPEGYSVSREKKERFSLILESASTNQTSMYLCASSLMVDEQYFGPGTRLTVT.

A few counts support this clonotype. CDR3 coding DNA: TGCGCCAGCAGCTTTGGCCCGTACGGAAACATTCAGTACTTC. Protein: CASSFGPYGNIQYF. This sequence joins TRBV5-1 and TRBJ2-4, with no clear D. Trimming cost V 2 bases and J 6 bases, with 12 bases left between them. This CDR3 is 14 amino acids long. CDR1 is SGHRS, CDR2 YFSETQ, per germline. The full variable domain, its missing parts supplied by reference TRBV5-1 and TRBJ2-4, is KAGVTQTPRYLIKTRGQQVTLSCSPISGHRSVSWYQQTPGQGLQFLFEYFSETQRNKGNFPGRFSGRQFSNSRSEMNVSTLELGDSALYLCASSFGPYGNIQYFGAGTRLSVL.